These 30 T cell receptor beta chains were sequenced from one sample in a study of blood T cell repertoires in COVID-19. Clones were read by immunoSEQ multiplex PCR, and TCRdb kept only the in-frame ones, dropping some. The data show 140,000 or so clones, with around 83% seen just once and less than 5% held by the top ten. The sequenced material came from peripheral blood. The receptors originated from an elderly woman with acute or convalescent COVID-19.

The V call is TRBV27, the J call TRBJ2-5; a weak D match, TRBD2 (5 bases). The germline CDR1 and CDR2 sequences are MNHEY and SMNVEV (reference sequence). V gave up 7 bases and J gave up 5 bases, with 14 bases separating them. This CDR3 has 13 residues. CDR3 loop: CASKFGGAETQYF. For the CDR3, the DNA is TGTGCCAGCAAATTCGGAGGCGCCGAGACCCAGTACTTC.

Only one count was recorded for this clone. The CDR3 coding sequence is TGTGCCAGCAGTTCCGGACAGATGCCCGAGCAGTACTTC. It specifies CASSSGQMPEQYF. This chain connects TRBV6-5 to TRBJ2-7; maybe TRBD1 (6 bases). Germline values: CDR1 MNHEY, CDR2 SVGAGI. V lost 4 bases, J lost 6 bases, and 13 bases lay in between. The CDR3 length is 13 residues.

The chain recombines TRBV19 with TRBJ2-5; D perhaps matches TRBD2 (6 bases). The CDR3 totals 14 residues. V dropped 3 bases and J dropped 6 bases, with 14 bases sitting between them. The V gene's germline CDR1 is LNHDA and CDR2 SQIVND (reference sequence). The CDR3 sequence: CASSMGGSAKTQYF. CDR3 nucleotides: TGTGCCAGTAGTATGGGGGGTTCGGCGAAGACCCAGTACTTC. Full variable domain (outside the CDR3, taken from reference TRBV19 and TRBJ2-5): DGGITQSPKYLFRKEGQNVTLSCEQNLNHDAMYWYRQDPGQGLRLIYYSQIVNDFQKGDIAEGYSVSREKKESFPLTVTSAQKNPTAFYLCASSMGGSAKTQYFGPGTRLLVL.

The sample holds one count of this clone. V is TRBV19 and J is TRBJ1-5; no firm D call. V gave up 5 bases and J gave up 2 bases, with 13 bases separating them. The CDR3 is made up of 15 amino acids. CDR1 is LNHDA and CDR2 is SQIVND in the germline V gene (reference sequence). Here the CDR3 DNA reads TGTGCCAGTAGTGGGCAGGCGCAGGGCAATCAGCCCCAGCATTTT. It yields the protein CASSGQAQGNQPQHF.

CDR3 protein: CASSSGFSGRGNEQFF. The CDR3 DNA follows: TGTGCCAGCAGCTCCGGCTTTAGCGGGAGAGGGAATGAGCAGTTCTTC. The rearrangement joins TRBV5-5 to TRBJ2-1, with 9 bases identical to TRBD2. Germline V CDR1 and CDR2: SGHKS, YYEKEE (reference sequence). The junction had 11 bases not matched to a gene; V was cut back by 3 bases and J by 7 bases. The CDR3 covers 16 residues.

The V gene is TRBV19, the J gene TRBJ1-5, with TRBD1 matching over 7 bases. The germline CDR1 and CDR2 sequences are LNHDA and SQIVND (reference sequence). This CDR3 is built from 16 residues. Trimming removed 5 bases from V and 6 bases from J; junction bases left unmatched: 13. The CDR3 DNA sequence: TGTGCCAGTAGTGTATCCGGGACAGCTTCGGGTCAGCCCCAGCATTTT. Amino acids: CASSVSGTASGQPQHF.

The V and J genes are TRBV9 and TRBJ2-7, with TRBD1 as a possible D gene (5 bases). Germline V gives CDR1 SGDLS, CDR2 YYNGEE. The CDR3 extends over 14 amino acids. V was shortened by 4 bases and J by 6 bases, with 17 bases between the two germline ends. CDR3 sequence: CASSNTSGAREQYF. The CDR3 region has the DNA TGTGCCAGCAGCAATACCTCTGGGGCCCGCGAGCAGTACTTC.

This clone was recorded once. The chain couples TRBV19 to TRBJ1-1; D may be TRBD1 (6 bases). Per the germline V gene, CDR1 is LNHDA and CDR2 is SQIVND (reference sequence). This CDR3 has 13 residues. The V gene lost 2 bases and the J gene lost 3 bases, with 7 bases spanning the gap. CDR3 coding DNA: TGTGCCAGTAGTATAACAGGGTACACTGAAGCTTTCTTT. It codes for CASSITGYTEAFF.

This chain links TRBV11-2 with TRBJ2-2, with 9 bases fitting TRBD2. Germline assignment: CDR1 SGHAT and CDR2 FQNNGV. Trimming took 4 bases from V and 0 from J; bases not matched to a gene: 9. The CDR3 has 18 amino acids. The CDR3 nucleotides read TGTGCCAGCAGCTCCCAGCGGGGGGCGGATGCGAACACCGGGGAGCTGTTTTTT. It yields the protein CASSSQRGADANTGELFF.

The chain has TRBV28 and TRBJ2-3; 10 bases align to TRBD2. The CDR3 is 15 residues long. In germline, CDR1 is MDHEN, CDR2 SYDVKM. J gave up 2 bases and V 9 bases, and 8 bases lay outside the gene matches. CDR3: CASLAGVYTTDTQYF. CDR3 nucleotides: TGTGCCAGTCTAGCGGGAGTGTATACCACAGATACGCAGTATTTT.

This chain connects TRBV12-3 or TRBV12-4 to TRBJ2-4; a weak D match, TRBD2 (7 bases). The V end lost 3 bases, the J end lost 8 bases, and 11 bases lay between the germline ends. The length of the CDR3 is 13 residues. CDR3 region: CASSFREGDIQYF. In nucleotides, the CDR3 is TGTGCCAGCAGTTTCAGGGAGGGGGACATTCAGTACTTC.

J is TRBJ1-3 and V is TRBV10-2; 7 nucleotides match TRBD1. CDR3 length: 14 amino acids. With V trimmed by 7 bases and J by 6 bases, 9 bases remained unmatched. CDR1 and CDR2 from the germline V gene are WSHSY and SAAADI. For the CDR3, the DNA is TGCGCCAGCAACCTTGACAGGGCAGAAAACACCATATATTTT. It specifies CASNLDRAENTIYF.

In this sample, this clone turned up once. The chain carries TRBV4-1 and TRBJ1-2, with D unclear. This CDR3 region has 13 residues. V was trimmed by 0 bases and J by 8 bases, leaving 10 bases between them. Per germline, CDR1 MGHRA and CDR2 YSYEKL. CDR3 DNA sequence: TGCGCCAGCAGCCAAGAGGGGAGTTGGGGCTACACCTTC. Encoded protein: CASSQEGSWGYTF.

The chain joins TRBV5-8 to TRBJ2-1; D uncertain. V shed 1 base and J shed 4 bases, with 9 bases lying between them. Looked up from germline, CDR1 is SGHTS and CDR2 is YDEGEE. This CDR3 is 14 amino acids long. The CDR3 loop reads CASSLNLAYNEQFF. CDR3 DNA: TGTGCCAGCAGCTTGAATTTGGCTTACAATGAGCAGTTCTTC. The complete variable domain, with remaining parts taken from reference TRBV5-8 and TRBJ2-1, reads EAGVTQSPTHLIKTRGQQATLRCSPISGHTSVYWYQQALGLGLQFLLWYDEGEERNRGNFPPRFSGRQFPNYSSELNVNALELEDSALYLCASSLNLAYNEQFFGPGTRLTVL.

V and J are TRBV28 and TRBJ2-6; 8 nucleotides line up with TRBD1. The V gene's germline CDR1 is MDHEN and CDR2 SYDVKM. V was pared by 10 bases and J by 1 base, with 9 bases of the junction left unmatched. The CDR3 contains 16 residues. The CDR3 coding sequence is TGTGCCATAAAGGGGACAGGAGTATCTGGGGCCAACGTCCTGACTTTC. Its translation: CAIKGTGVSGANVLTF. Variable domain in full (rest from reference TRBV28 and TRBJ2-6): DVKVTQSSRYLVKRTGEKVFLECVQDMDHENMFWYRQDPGLGLRLIYFSYDVKMKEKGDIPEGYSVSREKKERFSLILESASTNQTSMYLCAIKGTGVSGANVLTFGAGSRLTVL.

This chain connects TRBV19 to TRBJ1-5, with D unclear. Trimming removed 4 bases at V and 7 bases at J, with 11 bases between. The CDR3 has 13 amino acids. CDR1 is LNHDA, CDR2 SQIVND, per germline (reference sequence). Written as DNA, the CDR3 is TGTGCCAGTAGTAGCACCAGAGGGCAGCCCCAGCATTTT. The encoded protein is CASSSTRGQPQHF.

CDR3: CASSQDIGVEQFF. CDR3 in DNA: TGTGCCAGCAGCCAAGATATCGGGGTAGAGCAGTTCTTC. This sequence joins TRBV14 and TRBJ2-1; D may be TRBD2 (5 bases). Trimming removed 0 bases at V and 10 bases at J, with 10 bases between. From germline, CDR1 is SGHDN and CDR2 FVKESK. This CDR3 contains 13 residues.

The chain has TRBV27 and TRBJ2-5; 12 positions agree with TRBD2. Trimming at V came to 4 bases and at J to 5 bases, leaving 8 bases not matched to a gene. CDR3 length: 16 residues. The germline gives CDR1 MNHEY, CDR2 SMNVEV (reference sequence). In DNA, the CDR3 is TGTGCCAGCAGTTCCCCCCTGACTAGCGGGAGCGAGACCCAGTACTTC. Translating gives CASSSPLTSGSETQYF.

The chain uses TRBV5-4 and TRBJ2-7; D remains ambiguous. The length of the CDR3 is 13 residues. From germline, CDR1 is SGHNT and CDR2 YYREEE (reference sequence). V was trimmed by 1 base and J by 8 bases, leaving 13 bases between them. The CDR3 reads CASSLPGYTKQYF. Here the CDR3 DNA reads TGTGCCAGCAGCTTGCCAGGTTACACGAAGCAGTACTTC.

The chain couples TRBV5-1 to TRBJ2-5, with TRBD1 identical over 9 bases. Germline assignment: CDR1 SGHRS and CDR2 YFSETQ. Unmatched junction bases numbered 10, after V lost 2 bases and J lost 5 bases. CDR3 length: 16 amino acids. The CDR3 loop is CASSLNPQGASETQYF. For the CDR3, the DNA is TGCGCCAGCAGCTTAAATCCACAGGGGGCGTCGGAGACCCAGTACTTC.

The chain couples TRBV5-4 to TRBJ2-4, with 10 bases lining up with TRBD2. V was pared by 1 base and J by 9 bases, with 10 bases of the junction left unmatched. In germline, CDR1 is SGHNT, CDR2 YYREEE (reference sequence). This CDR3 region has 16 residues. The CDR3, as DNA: TGTGCCAGCAGCTTGTCGGCTAGCGGGAGAGGAGTCATTCAGTACTTC. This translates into CASSLSASGRGVIQYF.

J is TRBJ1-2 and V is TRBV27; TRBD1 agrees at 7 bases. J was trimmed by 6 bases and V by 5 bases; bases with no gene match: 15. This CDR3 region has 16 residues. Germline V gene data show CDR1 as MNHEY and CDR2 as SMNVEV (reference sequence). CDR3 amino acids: CASSHRQGRANNGYTF. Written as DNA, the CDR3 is TGTGCCAGCAGTCACCGACAGGGTCGCGCTAATAATGGCTACACCTTC.

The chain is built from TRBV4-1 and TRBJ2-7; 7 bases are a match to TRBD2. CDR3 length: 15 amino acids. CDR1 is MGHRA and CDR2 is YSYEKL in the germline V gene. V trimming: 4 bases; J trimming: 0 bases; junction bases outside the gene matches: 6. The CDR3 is CASSRGGASSYEQYF. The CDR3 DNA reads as TGCGCCAGCAGCCGCGGGGGAGCCAGCTCCTACGAGCAGTACTTC.

Written as DNA, the CDR3 is TGTGCCATCAGGCCCACAGGGGGAGCTGGAAACACCATATATTTT. This translates into CAIRPTGGAGNTIYF. This chain links TRBV10-3 with TRBJ1-3; 8 nucleotides agree with TRBD1. The J segment lost 2 bases and the V segment lost 6 bases, leaving 6 bases of the junction unmatched. The CDR3 length is 15 residues. Per germline, CDR1 ENHRY and CDR2 SYGVKD.

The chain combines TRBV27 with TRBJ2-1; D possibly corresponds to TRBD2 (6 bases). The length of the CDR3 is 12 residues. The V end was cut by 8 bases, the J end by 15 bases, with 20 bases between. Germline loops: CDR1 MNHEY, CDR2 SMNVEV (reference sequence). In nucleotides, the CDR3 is TGTGCCAGCTCCTTCCTGGGGCGGGATCTGTTCTTC. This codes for CASSFLGRDLFF.

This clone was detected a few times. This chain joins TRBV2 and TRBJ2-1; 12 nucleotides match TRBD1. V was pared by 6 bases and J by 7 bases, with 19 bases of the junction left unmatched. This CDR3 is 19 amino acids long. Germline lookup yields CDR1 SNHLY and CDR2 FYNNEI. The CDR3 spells CASSRLHPGTGGPRNEQFF. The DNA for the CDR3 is TGTGCCAGCAGCCGACTCCACCCCGGGACAGGGGGCCCTCGGAATGAGCAGTTCTTC.

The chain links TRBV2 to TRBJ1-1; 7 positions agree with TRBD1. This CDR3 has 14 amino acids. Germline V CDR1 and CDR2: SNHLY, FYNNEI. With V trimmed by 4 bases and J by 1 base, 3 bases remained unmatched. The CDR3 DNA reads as TGTGCCAGCAGTGTCCGACAGGGGAACACTGAAGCTTTCTTT. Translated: CASSVRQGNTEAFF.

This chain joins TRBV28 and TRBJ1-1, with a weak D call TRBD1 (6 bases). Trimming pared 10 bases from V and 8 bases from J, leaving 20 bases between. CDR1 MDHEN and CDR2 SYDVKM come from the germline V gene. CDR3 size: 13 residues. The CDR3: CAIIAGGAMEAFF. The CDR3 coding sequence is TGTGCCATCATCGCGGGGGGCGCGATGGAAGCTTTCTTT. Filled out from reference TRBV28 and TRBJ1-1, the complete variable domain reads DVKVTQSSRYLVKRTGEKVFLECVQDMDHENMFWYRQDPGLGLRLIYFSYDVKMKEKGDIPEGYSVSREKKERFSLILESASTNQTSMYLCAIIAGGAMEAFFGQGTRLTVV.

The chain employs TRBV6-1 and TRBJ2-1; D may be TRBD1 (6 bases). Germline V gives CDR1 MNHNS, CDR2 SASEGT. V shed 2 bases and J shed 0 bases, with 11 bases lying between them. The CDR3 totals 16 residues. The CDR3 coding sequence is TGTGCCAGCAGTGAATTCGGGACACACTCCTACAATGAGCAGTTCTTC. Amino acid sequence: CASSEFGTHSYNEQFF.

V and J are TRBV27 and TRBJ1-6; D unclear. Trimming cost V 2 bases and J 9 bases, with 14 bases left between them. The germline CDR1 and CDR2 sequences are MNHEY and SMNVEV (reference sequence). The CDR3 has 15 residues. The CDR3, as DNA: TGTGCCAGCAGTTTAACTCTAAACCGTGGTTCACCCCTCCACTTT. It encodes CASSLTLNRGSPLHF.